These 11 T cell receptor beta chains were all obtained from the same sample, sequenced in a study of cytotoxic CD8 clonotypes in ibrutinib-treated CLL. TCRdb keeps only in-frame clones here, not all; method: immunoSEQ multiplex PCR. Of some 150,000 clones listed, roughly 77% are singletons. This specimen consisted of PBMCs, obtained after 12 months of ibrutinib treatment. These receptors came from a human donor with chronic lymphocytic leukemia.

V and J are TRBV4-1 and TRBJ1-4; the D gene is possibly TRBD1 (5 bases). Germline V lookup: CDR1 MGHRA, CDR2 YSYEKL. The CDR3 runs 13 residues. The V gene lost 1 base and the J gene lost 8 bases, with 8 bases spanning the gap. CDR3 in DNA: TGCGCCAGCAGCCAAGGACAGTTGGAAAAACTGTTTTTT. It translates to CASSQGQLEKLFF.

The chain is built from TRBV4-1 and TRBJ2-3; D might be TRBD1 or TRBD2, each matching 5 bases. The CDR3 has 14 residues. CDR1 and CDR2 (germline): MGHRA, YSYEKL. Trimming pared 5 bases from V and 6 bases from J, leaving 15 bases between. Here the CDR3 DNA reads TGCGCCAGCAGCGTTGGGACCTCGAAGGATACGCAGTATTTT. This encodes CASSVGTSKDTQYF.

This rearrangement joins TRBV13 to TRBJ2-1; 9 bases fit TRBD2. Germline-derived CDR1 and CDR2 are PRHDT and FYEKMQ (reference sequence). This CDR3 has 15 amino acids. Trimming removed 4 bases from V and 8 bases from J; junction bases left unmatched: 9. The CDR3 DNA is TGTGCCAGCAGCTCGGAGGCTAGCGGGAAGGATGAGCAGTTCTTC. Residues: CASSSEASGKDEQFF. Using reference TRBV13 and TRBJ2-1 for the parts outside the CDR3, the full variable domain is AAGVIQSPRHLIKEKRETATLKCYPIPRHDTVYWYQQGPGQDPQFLISFYEKMQSDKGSIPDRFSAQQFSDYHSELNMSSLELGDSALYFCASSSEASGKDEQFFGPGTRLTVL.

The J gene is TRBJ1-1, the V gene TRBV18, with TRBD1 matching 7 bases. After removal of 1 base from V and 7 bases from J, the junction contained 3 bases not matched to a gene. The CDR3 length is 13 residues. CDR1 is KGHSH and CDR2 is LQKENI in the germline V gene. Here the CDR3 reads CASSPQDRHEAFF. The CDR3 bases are TGTGCCAGCTCACCACAGGACAGGCATGAAGCTTTCTTT. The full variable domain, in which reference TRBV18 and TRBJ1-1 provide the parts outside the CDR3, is NAGVMQNPRHLVRRRGQEARLRCSPMKGHSHVYWYRQLPEEGLKFMVYLQKENIIDESGMPKERFSAEFPKEGPSILRIQQVVRGDSAAYFCASSPQDRHEAFFGQGTRLTVV.

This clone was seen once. The CDR3 region is CASSLVLAGGQETQYF. In nucleotides, the CDR3 is TGCGCCAGCAGCTTGGTCCTGGCGGGGGGACAAGAGACCCAGTACTTC. The V gene is TRBV5-1, the J gene TRBJ2-5, with 8 bases that match TRBD2. Germline loops: CDR1 SGHRS, CDR2 YFSETQ. The CDR3 consists of 16 residues. Trimming took 0 bases from V and 2 from J; bases not matched to a gene: 6.

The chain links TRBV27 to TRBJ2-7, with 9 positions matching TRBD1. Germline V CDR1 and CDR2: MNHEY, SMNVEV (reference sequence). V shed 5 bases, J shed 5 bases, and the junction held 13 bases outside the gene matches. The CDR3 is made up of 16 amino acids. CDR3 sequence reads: CASSHLPGQGGNEQYF. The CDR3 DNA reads TGTGCCAGCAGTCACCTACCGGGACAGGGTGGTAACGAGCAGTACTTC.

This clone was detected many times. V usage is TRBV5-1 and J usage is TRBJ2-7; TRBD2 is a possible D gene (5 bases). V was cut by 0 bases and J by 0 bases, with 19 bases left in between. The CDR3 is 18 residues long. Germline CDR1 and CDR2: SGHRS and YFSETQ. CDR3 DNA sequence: TGCGCCAGCAGCTTGGGAGGGTTCCATCTGACGAGCTCCTACGAGCAGTACTTC. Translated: CASSLGGFHLTSSYEQYF. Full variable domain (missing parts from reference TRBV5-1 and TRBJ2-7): KAGVTQTPRYLIKTRGQQVTLSCSPISGHRSVSWYQQTPGQGLQFLFEYFSETQRNKGNFPGRFSGRQFSNSRSEMNVSTLELGDSALYLCASSLGGFHLTSSYEQYFGPGTRLTVT.

CDR3 in amino acids: CASSSRDSPLHF. CDR3 in DNA: TGTGCCAGCTCAAGCAGGGACTCACCCCTCCACTTT. The chain employs TRBV18 and TRBJ1-6; D is possibly TRBD1 (5 bases). The CDR3 loop spans 12 amino acids. In germline, CDR1 is KGHSH, CDR2 LQKENI. Between the trimmed V and J ends, which lost 5 bases and 10 bases, there was a span of 9 bases.

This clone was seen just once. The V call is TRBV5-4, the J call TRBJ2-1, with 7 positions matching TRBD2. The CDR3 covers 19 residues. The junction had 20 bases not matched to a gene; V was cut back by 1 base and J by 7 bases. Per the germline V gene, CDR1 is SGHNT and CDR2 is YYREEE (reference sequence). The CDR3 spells CASSLSGPSGAGFMNEQFF. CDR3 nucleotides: TGTGCCAGCAGCTTGAGCGGGCCCAGCGGGGCAGGGTTTATGAATGAGCAGTTCTTC.

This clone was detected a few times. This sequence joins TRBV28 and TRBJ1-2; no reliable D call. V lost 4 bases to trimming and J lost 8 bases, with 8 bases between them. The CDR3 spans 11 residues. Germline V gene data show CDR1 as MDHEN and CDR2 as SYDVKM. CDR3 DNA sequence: TGTGCCAGCAGTTCACTGTCCGGCTACACCTTC. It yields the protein CASSSLSGYTF.

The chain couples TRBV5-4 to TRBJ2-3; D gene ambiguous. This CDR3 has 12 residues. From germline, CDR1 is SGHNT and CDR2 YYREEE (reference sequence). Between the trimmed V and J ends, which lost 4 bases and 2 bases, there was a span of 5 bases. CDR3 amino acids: CASSDLTDTQYF. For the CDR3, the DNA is TGTGCCAGCAGCGACCTCACAGATACGCAGTATTTT. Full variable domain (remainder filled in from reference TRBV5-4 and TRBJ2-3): ETGVTQSPTHLIKTRGQQVTLRCSSQSGHNTVSWYQQALGQGPQFIFQYYREEENGRGNFPPRFSGLQFPNYSSELNVNALELDDSALYLCASSDLTDTQYFGPGTRLTVL.